The 18 T cell receptor beta chains below were found in one sample sequenced in a study of Tregs in tolerant kidney transplant recipients. Clones were sequenced by immunoSEQ multiplex PCR, and TCRdb holds only the in-frame ones, with some missing. The sample carries approximately 15,000 clones, about half recorded once. Recipient PBMCs carried a CFSE label and met irradiated graft donor PBMCs for approximately 6 days before FACS sorting. No antigen has been identified for these receptors. The sample in question was CD4+ T cells from blood cultured with allogeneic cells, obtained before the transplant. The receptors originated from a human patient who received a combined kidney and bone marrow transplant.

The chain couples TRBV7-2 to TRBJ2-7; 8 positions agree with TRBD1. The germline V gene has CDR1 SGHTA and CDR2 FQGNSA. V dropped 5 bases and J dropped 2; count of bases not matched to a gene: 8. CDR3 length: 15 amino acids. CDR3 nucleotide sequence: TGTGCCAGCAGCAAACTCAGGGGGCCGGCCTACGAGCAGTACTTC. It yields the protein CASSKLRGPAYEQYF.

The V and J genes are TRBV21-1 and TRBJ1-1; the table's D call, TRBD1, has no DNA check behind it. TRBV21-1 is labeled a pseudogene. This CDR3 comprises 19 residues. Here the CDR3 DNA reads TGTGCCAGCAGCAAAGCGCCTACAGGGACAGGGGGCTTTGACACTGAAGCTTTCTTT. As protein: CASSKAPTGTGGFDTEAFF.

The chain recombines TRBV11-2 with TRBJ1-1; TRBD1 aligns across 8 bases. CDR3 length: 15 residues. Germline values: CDR1 SGHAT, CDR2 FQNNGV. Trimming removed 1 base from V and 5 bases from J; junction bases left unmatched: 6. The CDR3 is CASSLVSGGYTEAFF. In nucleotides, the CDR3 is TGTGCCAGCAGCTTAGTTTCAGGGGGCTATACTGAAGCTTTCTTT.

The rearrangement uses TRBV11-1 and TRBJ2-7; D remains ambiguous. CDR1 SGHAT and CDR2 FQDESV come from the germline V gene (reference sequence). V shed 7 bases and J shed 5 bases, with 15 bases lying between them. The CDR3 loop spans 13 amino acids. The chain's CDR3 is CASKESRLNEQYF. The CDR3, as DNA: TGTGCCAGCAAAGAGTCCCGACTCAACGAGCAGTACTTC.

The chain employs TRBV18 and TRBJ1-2; TRBD1 is a possible D gene (5 bases). Germline V lookup: CDR1 KGHSH, CDR2 LQKENI. Trimming stripped 1 base from V and 2 bases from J, with 5 bases between. This CDR3 is 13 amino acids long. CDR3 bases: TGTGCCAGCTCACCACAGGGGAACTATGGCTACACCTTC. Its protein product is CASSPQGNYGYTF.

The chain recombines TRBV2 with TRBJ2-3; unclear D gene. Trimming removed 8 bases at V and 5 bases at J, with 11 bases between. The CDR3 consists of 12 residues. In germline, CDR1 is SNHLY, CDR2 FYNNEI. CDR3 nucleotides: TGTGCCAGCCCTAGGCGTCAAGATACGCAGTATTTT. Translating it yields CASPRRQDTQYF.

This chain links TRBV15 with TRBJ1-3; a possible D gene is TRBD1 (6 bases). The length of the CDR3 is 14 residues. Germline loops: CDR1 LNHNV, CDR2 YYDKDF (reference sequence). V lost 4 bases and J 4 bases, leaving 11 bases between the germline ends. The CDR3 spells CATSKGGSGNTIYF. For the CDR3, the DNA is TGTGCCACCAGCAAAGGGGGTTCAGGAAACACCATATATTTT.

J is TRBJ2-6 and V is TRBV18; 7 bases agree with TRBD2. The V gene's germline CDR1 is KGHSH and CDR2 LQKENI. V lost 2 bases and J lost 0; bases outside the gene matches: 7. CDR3 length equals 18 residues. CDR3 DNA: TGTGCCAGCTCACCAGGGAGGGTACCCTACTCTGGGGCCAACGTCCTGACTTTC. Residues: CASSPGRVPYSGANVLTF.

This clone was counted a few times. The V gene is TRBV19, the J gene TRBJ1-1; TRBD1 agrees at 7 bases. This CDR3 is 15 amino acids long. Germline CDR1 and CDR2: LNHDA and SQIVND (reference sequence). V lost 2 bases and J lost 0; bases outside the gene matches: 3. As DNA, the CDR3 is TGTGCCAGTAGTATATCGGACAGGTTGAACACTGAAGCTTTCTTT. Translated, it gives CASSISDRLNTEAFF.

This chain joins TRBV4-1 and TRBJ2-3; 15 bases are a match to TRBD2. CDR3 size: 21 residues. The germline V gene has CDR1 MGHRA and CDR2 YSYEKL. Unmatched junction bases numbered 16, after V lost 4 bases and J lost 2 bases. CDR3 in amino acids: CASSLIAAPGLAGGYTDTQYF. In DNA, the CDR3 is TGCGCCAGCAGCCTAATAGCCGCGCCGGGACTAGCGGGAGGATACACAGATACGCAGTATTTT.

The V and J genes are TRBV5-1 and TRBJ2-7; 8 bases fit TRBD1. The CDR3 totals 14 residues. J lost 3 bases, V lost 8 bases, and 10 bases had no gene match. Per germline, CDR1 SGHRS and CDR2 YFSETQ. CDR3 region: CASNPGTGDYEQYF. CDR3 nucleotides: TGCGCCAGTAACCCCGGGACAGGAGACTACGAGCAGTACTTC.

The chain links TRBV19 to TRBJ1-5; 7 bases fit TRBD1. The CDR3 extends over 17 amino acids. V was clipped by 4 bases and J by 2 bases; unmatched bases: 11. Looked up from germline, CDR1 is LNHDA and CDR2 is SQIVND (reference sequence). CDR3 protein: CASSTPQGVRGNQPQHF. For the CDR3, the DNA is TGTGCCAGTAGTACCCCTCAGGGGGTTAGGGGCAATCAGCCCCAGCATTTT.

The V gene is TRBV5-1, the J gene TRBJ2-5, with 10 bases identical to TRBD2. The CDR3 loop spans 15 amino acids. V lost 4 bases, J lost 2 bases, and 5 bases stayed unmatched. The germline V gene has CDR1 SGHRS and CDR2 YFSETQ. DNA of the CDR3: TGCGCCAGCAGCGGACCGGGACTAGCGCAAGAGACCCAGTACTTC. Protein sequence: CASSGPGLAQETQYF.

V is TRBV4-3 and J is TRBJ1-5; TRBD1 aligns across 9 bases. The junction had 6 bases not matched to a gene; V was cut back by 5 bases and J by 1 base. From germline, CDR1 is LGHNA and CDR2 YSLEER. The CDR3 length is 16 residues. CDR3 DNA sequence: TGCGCCAGCAGCACCCAGGACAGGGGAAGCAATCAGCCCCAGCATTTT. Protein: CASSTQDRGSNQPQHF.

The chain carries TRBV5-1 and TRBJ1-1; TRBD1 matches 7 bases. The germline V gene encodes CDR1 SGHRS and CDR2 YFSETQ. The CDR3 has 16 amino acids. J was trimmed by 3 bases and V by 4 bases; bases with no gene match: 12. CDR3 amino acids: CASSPTDYRGYTEAFF. The CDR3 DNA sequence: TGCGCCAGCAGCCCGACTGACTACAGGGGTTACACTGAAGCTTTCTTT.

The chain combines TRBV11-3 with TRBJ2-1; maybe TRBD1 (6 bases). This CDR3 comprises 14 residues. Germline-derived CDR1 and CDR2 are SGHNT and YENEEA. V was cut by 4 bases and J by 2 bases, with 9 bases left in between. This chain's CDR3 is CASSWGTTYNEQFF. The CDR3 region has the DNA TGTGCCAGCAGCTGGGGGACAACCTACAATGAGCAGTTCTTC.

This clone was observed a few times. The V gene is TRBV6-6, the J gene TRBJ2-7; D might be TRBD1 (6 bases). Germline-derived CDR1 and CDR2 are MNHNY and SVGAGI (reference sequence). This CDR3 has 13 amino acids. Trimming took 2 bases from V and 3 from J, leaving 8 bases between them. CDR3 bases: TGTGCCAGCAGTTACGGACAGCGCTACGAGCAGTACTTC. This encodes CASSYGQRYEQYF.

V gene TRBV28 combines with J gene TRBJ1-1; TRBD1 aligns across 7 bases. Germline V gene sequence: CDR1 MDHEN, CDR2 SYDVKM. This CDR3 region has 15 residues. J gave up 5 bases and V 7 bases, and 13 bases lay outside the gene matches. CDR3 amino acids: CASKDQKGANTEAFF. The CDR3 DNA reads as TGTGCCAGCAAGGACCAAAAGGGGGCGAATACTGAAGCTTTCTTT.